The 25 T cell receptor beta chains in this list originate from one sample, sequenced in a study of T cell changes during pregnancy in multiple sclerosis. Produced via immunoSEQ multiplex PCR; TCRdb's table is partial and in-frame only. This repertoire shows 85,000 to 130,000 clones, almost 95% found once; its top ten account for approximately 0.88%. Source: peripheral blood, taken before pregnancy. Every receptor here comes from a female donor with multiple sclerosis, enrolled in a pregnancy study.

The rearrangement links TRBV4-1 to TRBJ1-1; a possible D gene is TRBD1 (6 bases). Between the trimmed V and J ends, which lost 2 bases and 5 bases, there was a span of 9 bases. The CDR3 is made up of 13 amino acids. The V gene's germline CDR1 is MGHRA and CDR2 YSYEKL. CDR3 in amino acids: CASSQSGQTEAFF. The CDR3 nucleotides read TGCGCCAGCAGCCAATCAGGACAGACTGAAGCTTTCTTT.

This chain joins TRBV12-2 and TRBJ2-7; the table's D call, TRBD2, has no DNA check behind it. TRBV12-2 is designated a pseudogene. This CDR3 is built from 19 residues. CDR3 coding DNA: TGTGCAAGTCGCTTAAAGTGGTACCAGCGGGAGGAAGGCTCCTACGAGCAGTACTTC. As protein: CASRLKWYQREEGSYEQYF.

The V gene is TRBV7-3, the J gene TRBJ1-2; TRBD1 matches at 9 bases. Germline V CDR1 and CDR2: SGHTA, FQGTGA. The CDR3 consists of 15 residues. Trimming took 5 bases from V and 3 from J; bases not matched to a gene: 7. The CDR3 nucleotides read TGTGCCAGCAGCCCATGGGGACAGGGCGACTATGGCTACACCTTC. It is translated as CASSPWGQGDYGYTF.

This CDR3 reads CASSEQGANTQYF. In DNA form, the CDR3 reads TGTGCCAGCAGTGAACAGGGGGCGAATACGCAGTATTTT. V is TRBV6-1 and J is TRBJ2-3, with TRBD1 matching over 8 bases. CDR1 and CDR2 (germline): MNHNS, SASEGT. CDR3 size: 13 residues. V was clipped by 2 bases and J by 7 bases; unmatched bases: 2.

This clone is a singleton in its sample. At one end the junction does not follow the germline gene, possibly because of a read error. The chain uses TRBV28 and TRBJ2-7, with D perhaps TRBD1 (6 bases). CDR1 is MDHEN, CDR2 SYDVKM, per germline. CDR3 length: 13 residues. The CDR3 sequence is CASDGGGSHEQYF. CDR3 sequence (DNA): TGTGCCAGCGATGGTGGGGGCTCCCACGAGCAGTACTTC. Supplemented by reference TRBV28 and TRBJ2-7, the full variable domain reads DVKVTQSSRYLVKRTGEKVFLECVQDMDHENMFWYRQDPGLGLRLIYFSYDVKMKEKGDIPEGYSVSREKKERFSLILESASTNQTSMYLCASDGGGSHEQYFGPGTRLTVT.

The V gene is TRBV19, the J gene TRBJ2-7, with D uncertain. Looked up from germline, CDR1 is LNHDA and CDR2 is SQIVND (reference sequence). There are 14 residues in the CDR3. Deletions cut 3 bases from V and 1 base from J, with 10 bases between. CDR3 residues: CASSISAGSYEQYF. The CDR3 nucleotides are TGTGCCAGTAGTATTTCGGCCGGGTCCTACGAGCAGTACTTC.

The chain couples TRBV7-9 to TRBJ2-1; D is undetermined. Germline values: CDR1 SEHNR, CDR2 FQNEAQ (reference sequence). The CDR3 is 12 amino acids. V lost 3 bases, J lost 8 bases, and 8 bases lay in between. The DNA of the CDR3 is TGTGCCAGCAGCTTGTCCAGCGATGAGCAGTTCTTC. As protein: CASSLSSDEQFF.

J is TRBJ1-1 and V is TRBV5-1, with TRBD1 matching over 7 bases. Germline CDR1 and CDR2: SGHRS and YFSETQ. V lost 4 bases, J lost 2 bases, and 8 bases stayed unmatched. The CDR3 has 15 residues. The chain's CDR3 is CASSHQTGTNTEAFF. In DNA form, the CDR3 reads TGCGCCAGCAGCCACCAGACAGGGACAAACACTGAAGCTTTCTTT.

The J gene is TRBJ2-7, the V gene TRBV5-4; 8 bases agree with TRBD2. V lost 4 bases, J lost 10 bases, and 13 bases stayed unmatched. The CDR3 covers 14 residues. The germline CDR1 and CDR2 sequences are SGHNT and YYREEE (reference sequence). CDR3 sequence reads: CASSPGLAIFSQYF. In nucleotides, the CDR3 is TGTGCCAGCAGCCCAGGACTAGCCATCTTTAGTCAGTACTTC.

The V call is TRBV27, the J call TRBJ1-2, with a tentative D call TRBD1 (6 bases). The CDR3 has 13 amino acids. From germline, CDR1 is MNHEY and CDR2 SMNVEV (reference sequence). Trimming cost V 5 bases and J 3 bases, with 10 bases left between them. The CDR3 DNA sequence: TGTGCCAGCAGTGTACAGGGTGACTATGGCTACACCTTC. Amino acid sequence: CASSVQGDYGYTF.

The CDR3 bases are TGCGCCAGCAGCTTGGGCGGGTCGCAGGGGAGCGATGAGCAGTTCTTC. It translates to CASSLGGSQGSDEQFF. The chain links TRBV5-1 to TRBJ2-1, with a possible D match to TRBD1 (6 bases). The V gene's germline CDR1 is SGHRS and CDR2 YFSETQ. V was pared by 0 bases and J by 8 bases, with 18 bases between. The CDR3 spans 16 residues.

The chain carries TRBV30 and TRBJ2-3; TRBD2 might be the D (6 bases). V dropped 3 bases and J dropped 5 bases, with 15 bases sitting between them. CDR3 length: 14 amino acids. Per germline, CDR1 GTSNPN and CDR2 SVGIG (reference sequence). The CDR3 is CAWRGSREGDTQYF. In DNA, the CDR3 is TGTGCCTGGAGGGGGTCGCGGGAAGGAGATACGCAGTATTTT. The whole variable domain, remainder taken from reference TRBV30 and TRBJ2-3, is SQTIHQWPATLVQPVGSPLSLECTVEGTSNPNLYWYRQAAGRGLQLLFYSVGIGQISSEVPQNLSASRPQDRQFILSSKKLLLSDSGFYLCAWRGSREGDTQYFGPGTRLTVL.

This chain joins TRBV12-5 and TRBJ2-5; D remains ambiguous. Germline loops: CDR1 LGHNT, CDR2 FRNRAP. Trimming removed 4 bases from V and 5 bases from J, with 20 bases in between. The CDR3 loop spans 16 amino acids. The CDR3: CASGSVEASTAETQYF. The CDR3 nucleotides read TGTGCTAGTGGTTCCGTAGAGGCCTCTACCGCGGAGACCCAGTACTTC.

The chain couples TRBV4-1 to TRBJ2-2; 7 bases map to TRBD2. CDR1 and CDR2 (germline): MGHRA, YSYEKL. The CDR3 has 17 amino acids. V shed 0 bases and J 2 bases; nucleotides not matched to a gene: 6. CDR3 bases: TGCGCCAGCAGCCAAGAAGGGCTAGCGGTAAACACCGGGGAGCTGTTTTTT. Translating gives CASSQEGLAVNTGELFF.

V is TRBV7-9 and J is TRBJ2-7; TRBD2 agrees at 9 bases. Germline loops: CDR1 SEHNR, CDR2 FQNEAQ (reference sequence). Trimming took 4 bases from V and 7 from J; bases not matched to a gene: 11. The CDR3 spans 15 residues. The DNA of the CDR3 is TGTGCCAGCAGCTCGACCCGGGATAGCGGGGGAGAGCAGTACTTC. Residues: CASSSTRDSGGEQYF.

This clone was observed once. The chain combines TRBV9 with TRBJ2-7; TRBD2 agrees at 9 bases. V trimming: 0 bases; J trimming: 5 bases; junction bases outside the gene matches: 6. CDR1 is SGDLS and CDR2 is YYNGEE in the germline V gene. CDR3 size: 15 residues. The CDR3 DNA sequence: TGTGCCAGCAGCGTAGGTAGCGGGAGATCCCACGAGCAGTACTTC. Its protein product is CASSVGSGRSHEQYF.

This chain connects TRBV4-1 to TRBJ2-1; D unclear. The germline V and J ends were trimmed by 4 bases and 7 bases, with 5 bases remaining between them. Germline-derived CDR1 and CDR2 are MGHRA and YSYEKL. There are 11 residues in the CDR3. Here the CDR3 reads CASSLGNEQFF. Here the CDR3 DNA reads TGCGCCAGCAGCCTCGGGAATGAGCAGTTCTTC.

The table lists this clone with a count of one. This chain connects TRBV6-1 to TRBJ1-2; 8 bases are shared with TRBD1. The CDR3 runs to 18 residues. The V gene's germline CDR1 is MNHNS and CDR2 SASEGT. The J segment lost 2 bases and the V segment lost 4 bases, leaving 15 bases of the junction unmatched. The CDR3 loop is CASSALGPGQGANYGYTF. The CDR3 DNA follows: TGTGCCAGCAGTGCCCTAGGCCCCGGACAGGGAGCCAACTATGGCTACACCTTC.

The chain uses TRBV19 and TRBJ2-3, with D perhaps TRBD1 (5 bases). The length of the CDR3 is 15 residues. The germline V and J ends were trimmed by 3 bases and 2 bases, with 12 bases remaining between them. Germline-derived CDR1 and CDR2 are LNHDA and SQIVND (reference sequence). CDR3 loop: CASSIGRQNTDTQYF. DNA of the CDR3: TGTGCCAGTAGTATCGGTCGACAGAACACAGATACGCAGTATTTT.

The gene calls are TRBV9 and TRBJ2-7, with TRBD2 identical over 9 bases. Germline lookup yields CDR1 SGDLS and CDR2 YYNGEE. With 0 bases clipped from V and 4 bases from J, the junction kept 5 bases outside the gene matches. CDR3 size: 15 residues. CDR3 in amino acids: CASSVDSGRRYEQYF. The CDR3 DNA is TGTGCCAGCAGCGTAGACAGCGGGAGGCGGTACGAGCAGTACTTC.

In DNA, the CDR3 is TGTGCCAGCAGCCGAACGGGGACTAGCGGCACCGGGGAGCTGTTTTTT. This gives the protein CASSRTGTSGTGELFF. The chain has TRBV7-2 and TRBJ2-2; TRBD2 matches 11 bases. Germline CDR1 reads SGHTA; CDR2 reads FQGNSA. Unmatched junction bases numbered 6, after V lost 5 bases and J lost 4 bases. The CDR3 is made up of 16 amino acids.

This clone was seen only a few times. The chain has TRBV20-1 and TRBJ1-1; D gene unclear. Trimming shortened V by 5 bases and J by 11 bases, and 12 bases separated the two germline ends. CDR1 is DFQATT, CDR2 SNEGSKA, per germline (reference sequence). The CDR3 spans 10 residues. DNA for the CDR3: TGCAGTGCTCCCCGAGAGGGCGCTTTCTTT. This sequence encodes CSAPREGAFF.

The CDR3 reads CAWSVSAIYRTSYEQYF. Written as DNA, the CDR3 is TGTGCCTGGAGTGTAAGCGCGATCTACCGCACCTCCTACGAGCAGTACTTC. V is TRBV30 and J is TRBJ2-7; D unresolved. The V gene lost 0 bases and the J gene lost 0 bases, with 18 bases spanning the gap. The length of the CDR3 is 17 residues. Germline values: CDR1 GTSNPN, CDR2 SVGIG (reference sequence).

This chain joins TRBV18 and TRBJ2-1; D gene unclear. Trimming shortened V by 5 bases and J by 4 bases, and 6 bases separated the two germline ends. Germline V gene lookup returns CDR1 KGHSH and CDR2 LQKENI. CDR3 size: 12 residues. CDR3 DNA: TGTGCCAGCTCATTGTCGTACAATGAGCAGTTCTTC. Its translation: CASSLSYNEQFF.

The genes are TRBV6-6 and TRBJ1-4; TRBD1 might be the D (5 bases). The CDR3 loop spans 14 amino acids. V was trimmed by 7 bases and J by 5 bases, leaving 14 bases between them. The germline V gene has CDR1 MNHNY and CDR2 SVGAGI (reference sequence). The CDR3 spells CASTPGRGNEKLFF. DNA for the CDR3: TGTGCCAGCACCCCGGGGAGGGGAAATGAAAAACTGTTTTTT.